The 16 T cell receptor beta chains listed next were all sequenced from one sample in a study of shared clonotypes between healthy human individuals. TCRdb's copy holds only in-frame clones and misses some; the assay was immunoSEQ multiplex PCR. The sample has around 720,000 clones, 60% to 75% seen once. Sequencing was carried out using memory CD4+ T cells sorted from blood. Stated subset: CD45RA-negative fraction. Receptor source: a woman in her 30s in good health.

This clone has only one observation. This sequence joins TRBV10-1 and TRBJ2-7; 7 positions agree with TRBD2. The CDR3 runs to 13 residues. Germline values: CDR1 WNHNN, CDR2 SYGVQD (reference sequence). Trimming removed 9 bases from V and 12 bases from J; junction bases left unmatched: 17. The CDR3 spells CARVGRTSSRAYF. The CDR3 nucleotides read TGCGCCAGGGTGGGGAGGACTAGTTCGCGGGCGTACTTC.

This clone has only a few counts. The chain joins TRBV6-6 to TRBJ2-7; 13 bases agree with TRBD2. With 4 bases clipped from V and 6 bases from J, the junction kept 6 bases outside the gene matches. The CDR3 is 15 amino acids. Germline V lookup: CDR1 MNHNY, CDR2 SVGAGI (reference sequence). The CDR3 region is CASSFPGLAGPEQYF. The CDR3 DNA sequence: TGTGCCAGCAGTTTCCCGGGACTAGCGGGACCCGAGCAGTACTTC.

Regarding this clone: Within the sample, other DNA sequences also encode this same CDR3. The chain employs TRBV25-1 and TRBJ2-1; D call uncertain. Germline values: CDR1 MGHDK, CDR2 SYGVNS. V was shortened by 6 bases and J by 2 bases, with 20 bases between the two germline ends. CDR3 length: 17 residues. CDR3 in DNA: TGTGCCAGCAGCGAAGGGCTGGGGTCGGCTCCCTACAATGAGCAGTTCTTC. Translated, it gives CASSEGLGSAPYNEQFF.

Turning to this clone: The same CDR3 can be traced to other DNA sequences in this sample. The chain couples TRBV29-1 to TRBJ2-5, with D perhaps matching TRBD1 (5 bases). This CDR3 spans 12 amino acids. Trimming took off 4 bases at V and 2 bases at J, with 8 bases between the two ends. CDR1 is SQVTM, CDR2 ANQGSEA, per germline. In nucleotides, the CDR3 is TGCAGCGTTGTCAGGGAACAAGAGACCCAGTACTTC. It encodes CSVVREQETQYF.

The chain employs TRBV5-8 and TRBJ2-7; D might be TRBD2 (6 bases). V lost 4 bases and J lost 3, with 17 bases in between. Germline V gene data show CDR1 as SGHTS and CDR2 as YDEGEE. This CDR3 is built from 15 residues. The CDR3 spells CASSRRALPSYEQYF. The CDR3 bases are TGTGCCAGCAGCCGGAGGGCGCTCCCCAGCTACGAGCAGTACTTC.

This clone has just a few counts. The V gene is TRBV20-1, the J gene TRBJ1-1, with D unclear. The CDR3 covers 11 residues. Germline assignment: CDR1 DFQATT and CDR2 SNEGSKA (reference sequence). Trimming took off 8 bases at V and 5 bases at J, with 12 bases between the two ends. CDR3 sequence reads: CSIVGLTEAFF. Written as DNA, the CDR3 is TGCAGTATCGTGGGATTGACTGAAGCTTTCTTT.

The chain links TRBV10-3 to TRBJ1-2; tentative D call: TRBD1 (5 bases). The V and J ends lost 6 bases and 0 bases respectively, with 14 bases between them. The CDR3 extends over 15 amino acids. The V gene's germline CDR1 is ENHRY and CDR2 SYGVKD. The CDR3 nucleotides read TGTGCCATCAGAACCGGGGCCAAGTCTAACTATGGCTACACCTTC. It is translated as CAIRTGAKSNYGYTF.

The rearrangement joins TRBV7-9 to TRBJ2-3, with 12 nucleotides matching TRBD2. The CDR3 is made up of 15 amino acids. Germline CDR1 and CDR2: SEHNR and FQNEAQ (reference sequence). The V gene end was trimmed by 6 bases and the J gene end by 4 bases; junction bases not matched to a gene: 5. The CDR3 sequence is CASRRLAGVPDTQYF. The CDR3 nucleotides read TGTGCCAGCAGGAGACTAGCGGGAGTACCAGATACGCAGTATTTT. Supplemented by reference TRBV7-9 and TRBJ2-3, the full variable domain reads DTGVSQNPRHKITKRGQNVTFRCDPISEHNRLYWYRQTLGQGPEFLTYFQNEAQLEKSRLLSDRFSAERPKGSFSTLEIQRTEQGDSAMYLCASRRLAGVPDTQYFGPGTRLTVL.

This clone has only a few counts. The chain joins TRBV15 to TRBJ2-2; possibly TRBD1 or TRBD2 for D (5 bases each). Germline CDR1 LNHNV, CDR2 YYDKDF (reference sequence). The CDR3 extends over 14 amino acids. The V end was cut by 5 bases, the J end by 1 base, with 8 bases between. The CDR3 region is CATSAGRNTGELFF. CDR3 nucleotide sequence: TGTGCCACCAGCGCAGGGAGGAACACCGGGGAGCTGTTTTTT.

The J gene is TRBJ2-7, the V gene TRBV28, with 9 bases identical to TRBD2. Germline V gene sequence: CDR1 MDHEN, CDR2 SYDVKM. The CDR3 covers 16 residues. V trimming: 6 bases; J trimming: 2 bases; junction bases outside the gene matches: 11. The CDR3 region has the DNA TGTGCCAGCAGACCCCGGCCGGGACTAGCCGCCTACGAGCAGTACTTC. Its protein is CASRPRPGLAAYEQYF.

Only a few counts were recorded for this clone. The rearrangement links TRBV14 to TRBJ2-1; D is ambiguous. V was trimmed by 2 bases and J by 6 bases, leaving 11 bases between them. This CDR3 has 14 amino acids. CDR1 is SGHDN, CDR2 FVKESK, per germline. CDR3 DNA: TGTGCCAGCAGCCAAATATTTGGCCCCAATGAGCAGTTCTTC. This encodes CASSQIFGPNEQFF.

V usage is TRBV28 and J usage is TRBJ2-3, with 13 positions matching TRBD2. CDR3 length equals 19 residues. Losses at the gene ends were 5 bases for V and 1 base for J; bases not matched to a gene: 12. Germline CDR1 and CDR2: MDHEN and SYDVKM. DNA for the CDR3: TGTGCCAGCAGTCTAACAATCGGGACTAGCGGGAAACGCACAGATACGCAGTATTTT. Protein: CASSLTIGTSGKRTDTQYF.

This clone came up once. This chain joins TRBV7-8 and TRBJ2-7; D perhaps matches TRBD1 (5 bases). V was trimmed by 5 bases and J by 4 bases, leaving 15 bases between them. Germline values: CDR1 SGHVS, CDR2 FQNEAQ. This CDR3 has 14 residues. The CDR3 region is CASSPGLVGYEQYF. CDR3 DNA: TGTGCCAGCAGCCCAGGGCTGGTAGGGTACGAGCAGTACTTC.

The chain recombines TRBV11-2 with TRBJ1-3, with D unresolved. Germline V lookup: CDR1 SGHAT, CDR2 FQNNGV. The CDR3 totals 16 residues. V dropped 4 bases and J dropped 2 bases, with 15 bases sitting between them. This CDR3 is CASSSNGPAAGNTIYF. CDR3 coding DNA: TGTGCCAGCAGCTCCAACGGGCCAGCCGCTGGAAACACCATATATTTT.

In this sample, this clone turned up many times. This chain connects TRBV6-1 to TRBJ2-7; D possibly matches TRBD1 or TRBD2 (6 bases each). V gave up 8 bases and J gave up 5 bases, with 13 bases separating them. The CDR3 consists of 12 residues. Germline V lookup: CDR1 MNHNS, CDR2 SASEGT. The CDR3 here is CASGGRSDEQYF. The CDR3 nucleotides read TGTGCCAGCGGGGGGCGGTCCGACGAGCAGTACTTC.

Only one count was recorded for this clone. The chain carries TRBV2 and TRBJ1-3; the D gene is possibly TRBD1 (5 bases). The CDR3 has 15 residues. Trimming cost V 6 bases and J 0 bases, with 12 bases left between them. Germline values: CDR1 SNHLY, CDR2 FYNNEI. CDR3 region: CASSRDEGSGNTIYF. The DNA for the CDR3 is TGTGCCAGCAGCCGGGACGAAGGCTCTGGAAACACCATATATTTT.